This T cell receptor beta chain was identified in a study of T cell responses to AZD1222 COVID-19 vaccine. Note on this clone: Its antigen is unknown.

TCRdb's copy holds only in-frame clones and misses some; the assay was immunoSEQ multiplex PCR. The table records roughly 60,000 clones, over 65% of them present only once. Overall study findings and caveats: Most donors were white British and more were female, and clonal diversity was possibly underestimated. All repertoire sampling was performed exclusively after the peak T cell response.

Germline V gene sequence: CDR1 GTSNPN, CDR2 SVGIG (reference sequence). V trimming: 2 bases; J trimming: 4 bases; junction bases outside the gene matches: 4. The CDR3 totals 14 residues. The origin of this receptor is an adult who received the AZD1222 COVID-19 vaccine. The chain is built from TRBV30 and TRBJ2-3, with TRBD2 identical over 9 bases. The source was peripheral blood, collected 28 days after the second AZD1222 dose. CDR3 sequence reads: CAWSLRGGSDTQYF. In nucleotides, the CDR3 is TGTGCCTGGAGTTTGCGGGGGGGGTCAGATACGCAGTATTTT.